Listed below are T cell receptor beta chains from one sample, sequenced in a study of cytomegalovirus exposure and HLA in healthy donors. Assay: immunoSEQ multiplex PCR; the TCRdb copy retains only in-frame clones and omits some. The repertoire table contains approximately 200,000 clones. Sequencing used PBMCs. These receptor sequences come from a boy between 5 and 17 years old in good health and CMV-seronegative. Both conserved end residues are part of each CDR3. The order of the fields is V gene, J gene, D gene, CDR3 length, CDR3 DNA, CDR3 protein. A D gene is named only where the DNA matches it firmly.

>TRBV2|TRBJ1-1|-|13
TGTGCCAGCAGGATCCAGGGGAACACTGAAGCTTTCTTT
CASRIQGNTEAFF
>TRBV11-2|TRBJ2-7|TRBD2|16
TGTGCCAGCAGCTTAGGTCGTGGGACTAGCAGGTACGAGCAGTACTTC
CASSLGRGTSRYEQYF
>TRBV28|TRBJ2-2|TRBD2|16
TGTGCCAGCAGCTCCGCAGGGACTAGCGATCCCGGGGAGCTGTTTTTT
CASSSAGTSDPGELFF
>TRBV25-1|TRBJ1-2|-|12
TGTGCCAGCAGTGACAGGGGCTATGGCTACACCTTC
CASSDRGYGYTF
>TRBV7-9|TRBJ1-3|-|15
TGTGCCAGCAGCTTACCAGCGAACTCTGGAAACACCATATATTTT
CASSLPANSGNTIYF
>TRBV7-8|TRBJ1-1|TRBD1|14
TGTGCCAGCAGGCTTGGGACAGCGAACACTGAAGCTTTCTTT
CASRLGTANTEAFF
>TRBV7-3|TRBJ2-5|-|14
TGTGCCAGCAGCTTAAGTGGGGGGGCGGAGACCCAGTACTTC
CASSLSGGAETQYF
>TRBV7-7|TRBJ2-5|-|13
TGTGCCAGCAGCTTGGGCAGGCTGGAGACCCAGTACTTC
CASSLGRLETQYF
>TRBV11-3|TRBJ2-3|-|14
TGTGCCAGCAGCTACGGGGGTCGCACAGATACGCAGTATTTT
CASSYGGRTDTQYF
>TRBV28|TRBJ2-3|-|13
TGTGCCAGCACCCCAGGGGCGGCAGATACGCAGTATTTT
CASTPGAADTQYF
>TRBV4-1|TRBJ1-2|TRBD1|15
TGCGCCAGCAGCCTAAACTTGGGACAGGGTGGCGGCTACACCTTC
CASSLNLGQGGGYTF
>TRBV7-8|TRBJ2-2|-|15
TGTGCCAGCAGCGTACGGGACTCCCACACCGGGGAGCTGTTTTTT
CASSVRDSHTGELFF
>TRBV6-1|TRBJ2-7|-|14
TGTGCCAGCAGTCCAAGTAGGAGTTTACACGAGCAGTACTTC
CASSPSRSLHEQYF
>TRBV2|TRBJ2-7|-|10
TGTGCCAGCAGCACCTACGAGCAGTACTTC
CASSTYEQYF
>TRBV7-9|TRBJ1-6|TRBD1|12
TGTGCCAGCAGCTTAACAGGGGTGCCCCTCCACTTT
CASSLTGVPLHF
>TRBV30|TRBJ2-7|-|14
TGTGCCTACACAAGTACCGCGGCTGTCTACGAGCAGTACTTC
CAYTSTAAVYEQYF
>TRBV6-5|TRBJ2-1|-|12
TGTGCCAGCAGCCTGGACTTCAATGAGCAGTTCTTC
CASSLDFNEQFF
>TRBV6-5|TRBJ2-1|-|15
TGTGCCAGCAGTTACTCTGCGGGGCACTACAATGAGCAGTTCTTC
CASSYSAGHYNEQFF
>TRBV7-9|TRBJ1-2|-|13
TGTGCCAGCAGCACCCGGGGAAGAGAAGACTACACCTTC
CASSTRGREDYTF
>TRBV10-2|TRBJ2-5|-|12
TGCGCCAGCAGGGACTTTGAAGAGACCCAGTACTTC
CASRDFEETQYF
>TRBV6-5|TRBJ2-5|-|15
TGTGCCAGCAGTTACTCCCTCGATGGGCCAGAGACCCAGTACTTC
CASSYSLDGPETQYF
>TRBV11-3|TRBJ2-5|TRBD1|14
TGTGCCAGCAGCTTAACAGGGGGCGAAGAGACCCAGTACTTC
CASSLTGGEETQYF
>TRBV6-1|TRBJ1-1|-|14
TGTGCCAGCACCCTGGAAGGGGTTGACACTGAAGCTTTCTTT
CASTLEGVDTEAFF
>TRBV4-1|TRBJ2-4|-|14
TGCGCCAGCAGCCCGACTTCCCAGGGAAACATTCAGTACTTC
CASSPTSQGNIQYF
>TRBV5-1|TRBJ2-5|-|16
TGCGCCAGCAGCCCCCGGGCTTGGACAGCCCAAGAGACCCAGTACTTC
CASSPRAWTAQETQYF
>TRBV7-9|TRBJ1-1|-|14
TGTGCCAGCAGCTTAGCGCCCCGGGGGACTGAAGCTTTCTTT
CASSLAPRGTEAFF
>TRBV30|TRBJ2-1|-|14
TGTGCCTGGAGTGTATCGCGACTCACCAATGAGCAGTTCTTC
CAWSVSRLTNEQFF
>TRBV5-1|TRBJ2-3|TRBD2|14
TGCGCCAGCGGTCTAAGCGGGGGTCCAGATACGCAGTATTTT
CASGLSGGPDTQYF
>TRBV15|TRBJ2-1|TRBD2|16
TGTGCCACCAGCAGAGACGGGACTACCGTCGGCAATGAGCAGTTCTTC
CATSRDGTTVGNEQFF
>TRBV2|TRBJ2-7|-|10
TGTGCCAGCAGGGACGGGAAGCAGTACTTC
CASRDGKQYF
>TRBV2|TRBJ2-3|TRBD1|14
TGTGCCAGCAGCGTAGGACAGGCCACAGATACGCAGTATTTT
CASSVGQATDTQYF
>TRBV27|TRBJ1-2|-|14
TGTGCCAGCAGTTTAACGATGGGCGCGTCCGGCTACACCTTC
CASSLTMGASGYTF
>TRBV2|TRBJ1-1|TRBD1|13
TGTGCCAGTCAGGGGGAGCAGAACACTGAAGCTTTCTTT
CASQGEQNTEAFF
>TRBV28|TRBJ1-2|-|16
TGTGCCAGCACCACCCCCGGGGAAGGTTACAACTATGGCTACACCTTC
CASTTPGEGYNYGYTF
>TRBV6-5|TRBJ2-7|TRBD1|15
TGTGCCAGCAGTCGTACTGGGACAGGGGACTACGAGCAGTACTTC
CASSRTGTGDYEQYF
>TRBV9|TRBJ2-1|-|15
TGTGCCAGCAGCGTAGGGGCGGGGAAATACAATGAGCAGTTCTTC
CASSVGAGKYNEQFF
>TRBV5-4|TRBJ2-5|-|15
TGTGCCAGCAGCTTGGCCGTCCGGGAAGAAGAGACCCAGTACTTC
CASSLAVREEETQYF
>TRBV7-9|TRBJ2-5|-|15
TGTGCCAGCAGTCCTCTGGACAGAATCCAAGAGACCCAGTACTTC
CASSPLDRIQETQYF
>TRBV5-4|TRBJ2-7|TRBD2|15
TGCGCCAGCAGCTCCGGGACTAGCGGGGGGTACGAGCAGTACTTC
CASSSGTSGGYEQYF
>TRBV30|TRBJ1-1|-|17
TGTGCCTGGTCTAAACCGAAAGGGGGAAGGAGGAACACTGAAGCTTTCTTT
CAWSKPKGGRRNTEAFF
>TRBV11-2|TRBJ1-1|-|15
TGTGCCAGCAGCTCCCGGGGGGCCGGGAACACTGAAGCTTTCTTT
CASSSRGAGNTEAFF
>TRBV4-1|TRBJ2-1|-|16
TGCGCCAGCAGCCAAGGTAGTAGTAGGGGTACAGATGAGCAGTTCTTC
CASSQGSSRGTDEQFF
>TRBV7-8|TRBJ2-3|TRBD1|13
TGTGCCAGCAGCATATTACAGGGGGGTACGCAGTATTTT
CASSILQGGTQYF
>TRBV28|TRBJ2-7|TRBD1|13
TGTGCCAGCAGCGACAGGGGACACTACGAGCAGTACTTC
CASSDRGHYEQYF
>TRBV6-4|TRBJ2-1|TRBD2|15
TGTGCCAGCAGTGCACTAGCGGGGGATCACAATGAGCAGTTCTTC
CASSALAGDHNEQFF
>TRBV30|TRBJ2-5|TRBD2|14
TGTGCCTGGCGAGCGGGGGGGCGGGGAGAGACCCAGTACTTC
CAWRAGGRGETQYF